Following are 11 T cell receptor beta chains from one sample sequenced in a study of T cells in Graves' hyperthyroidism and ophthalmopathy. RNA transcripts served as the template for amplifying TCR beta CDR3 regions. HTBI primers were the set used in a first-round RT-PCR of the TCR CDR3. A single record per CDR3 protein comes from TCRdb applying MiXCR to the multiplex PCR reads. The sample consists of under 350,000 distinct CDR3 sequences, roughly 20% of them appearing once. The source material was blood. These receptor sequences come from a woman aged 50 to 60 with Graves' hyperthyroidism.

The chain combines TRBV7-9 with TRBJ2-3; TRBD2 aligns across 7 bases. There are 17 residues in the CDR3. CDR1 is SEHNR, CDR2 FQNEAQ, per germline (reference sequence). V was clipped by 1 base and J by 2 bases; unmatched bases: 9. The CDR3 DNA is TGTGCCAGCAGCTTAGACCGGCCTAGCGGTAACACAGATACGCAGTATTTT. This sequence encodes CASSLDRPSGNTDTQYF. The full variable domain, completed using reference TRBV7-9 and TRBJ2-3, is DTGVSQNPRHKITKRGQNVTFRCDPISEHNRLYWYRQTLGQGPEFLTYFQNEAQLEKSRLLSDRFSAERPKGSFSTLEIQRTEQGDSAMYLCASSLDRPSGNTDTQYFGPGTRLTVL.

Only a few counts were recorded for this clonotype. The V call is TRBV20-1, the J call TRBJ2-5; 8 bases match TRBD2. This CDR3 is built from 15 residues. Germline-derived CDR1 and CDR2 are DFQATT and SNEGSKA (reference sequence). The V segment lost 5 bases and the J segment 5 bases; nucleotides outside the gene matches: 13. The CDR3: CSARRPGLVKETQYF. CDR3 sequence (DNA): TGCAGTGCTCGCCGGCCGGGACTAGTAAAGGAGACCCAGTACTTC.

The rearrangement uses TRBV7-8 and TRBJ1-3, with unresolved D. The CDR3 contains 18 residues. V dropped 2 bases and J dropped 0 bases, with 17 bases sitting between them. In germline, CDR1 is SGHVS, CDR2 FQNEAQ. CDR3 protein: CASSLLVSPSDSGNTIYF. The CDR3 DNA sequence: TGTGCCAGCAGCTTATTGGTCAGCCCATCCGACTCTGGAAACACCATATATTTT.

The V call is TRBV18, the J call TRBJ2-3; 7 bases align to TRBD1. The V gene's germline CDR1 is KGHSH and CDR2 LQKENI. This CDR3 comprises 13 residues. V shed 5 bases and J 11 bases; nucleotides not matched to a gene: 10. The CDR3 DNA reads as TGTGCCAGCTCATCCGCTGAGAGGACAGGGCAGTATTTT. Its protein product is CASSSAERTGQYF.

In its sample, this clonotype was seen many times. The CDR3 region is CASSLGQGPVNTEAFF. CDR3 DNA sequence: TGTGCCAGCAGCCTCGGACAGGGCCCCGTGAACACTGAAGCTTTCTTT. The rearrangement uses TRBV11-2 and TRBJ1-1; 8 positions match TRBD1. The CDR3 consists of 16 residues. CDR1 and CDR2 (germline): SGHAT, FQNNGV. V gave up 5 bases and J gave up 0 bases; unmatched junction bases: 8.

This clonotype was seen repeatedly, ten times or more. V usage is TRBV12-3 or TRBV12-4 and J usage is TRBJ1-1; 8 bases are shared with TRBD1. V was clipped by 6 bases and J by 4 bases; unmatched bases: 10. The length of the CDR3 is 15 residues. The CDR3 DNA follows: TGTGCCAGCAGCTATCCGACAGGGGAAAGCACTGAAGCTTTCTTT. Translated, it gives CASSYPTGESTEAFF.

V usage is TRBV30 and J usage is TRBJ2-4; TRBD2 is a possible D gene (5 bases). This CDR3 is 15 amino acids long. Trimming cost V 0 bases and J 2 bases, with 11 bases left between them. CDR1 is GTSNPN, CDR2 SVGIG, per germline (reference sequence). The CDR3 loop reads CAWSVPGRPKNIQYF. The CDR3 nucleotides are TGTGCCTGGAGTGTACCGGGAAGGCCCAAAAACATTCAGTACTTC.

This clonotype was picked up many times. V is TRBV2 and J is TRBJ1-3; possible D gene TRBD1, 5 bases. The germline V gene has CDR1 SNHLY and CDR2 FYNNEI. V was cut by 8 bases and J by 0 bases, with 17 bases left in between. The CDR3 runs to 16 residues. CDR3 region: CASQFGDSFSGNTIYF. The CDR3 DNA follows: TGTGCCAGCCAATTTGGAGACAGTTTCTCTGGAAACACCATATATTTT.

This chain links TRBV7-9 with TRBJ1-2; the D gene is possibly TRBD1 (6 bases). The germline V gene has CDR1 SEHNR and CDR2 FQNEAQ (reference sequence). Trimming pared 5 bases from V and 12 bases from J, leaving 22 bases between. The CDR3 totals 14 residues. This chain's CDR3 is CASSLLEDSPLDTF. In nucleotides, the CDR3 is TGTGCCAGCAGCCTCCTCGAGGACAGCCCACTTGACACCTTC.

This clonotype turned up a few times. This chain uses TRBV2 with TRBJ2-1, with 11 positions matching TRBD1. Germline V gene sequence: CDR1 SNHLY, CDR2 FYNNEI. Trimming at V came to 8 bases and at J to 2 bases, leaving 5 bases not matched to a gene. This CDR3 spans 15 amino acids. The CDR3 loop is CASGGTGGTYNEQFF. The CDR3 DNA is TGTGCCAGCGGCGGGACAGGGGGTACCTACAATGAGCAGTTCTTC.

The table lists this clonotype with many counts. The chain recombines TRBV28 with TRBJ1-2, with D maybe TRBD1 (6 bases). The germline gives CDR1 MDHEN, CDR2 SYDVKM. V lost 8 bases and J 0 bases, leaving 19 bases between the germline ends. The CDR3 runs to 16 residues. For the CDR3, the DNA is TGTGCCAGCGCGACGGGGGCGGGTCCCTCTAACTATGGCTACACCTTC. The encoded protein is CASATGAGPSNYGYTF.